This T cell receptor beta chain stems from a study of cytomegalovirus exposure and HLA in healthy donors (dated by TCRdb to between 2016 and 2019). A note on the overall study: According to an earlier analysis of 550 to 750 of the donors, about 179 million T cells yielded 117 million unique TCR beta sequences and around 300 Gb of sequence data. The later analysis used no new phenotypic data to find candidate immune exposures, relying instead on TCR beta sequences and their occurrence across donors. Besides the first cohort of approximately 710 subjects, a separate validation cohort made up of roughly 120 different subjects was used. Among the approximately 400 genotyped donors, around 81% belonged to the genetic ancestry cluster associated with self-reported Caucasian donors. The T cell repertoires of 666 subjects were profiled by immunosequencing and related to cytomegalovirus serostatus. Class I and class II HLA loci were covered by the typing at four-digit resolution. Across some 400 genotyped donors of the cohort, an average of roughly 250,000 unique TCR beta nucleotide sequences per donor were sequenced, and 15% to 20% of those sequences were non-productive. An early release that covered fewer than 750 HLA-typed donors contained 250 to 350 gigabases of sequencing data and 70 million to 100 million unique TCR sequences. To predict cytomegalovirus infection status, the study brought together high-throughput TCR immunosequencing, statistical association of individual TCRs with disease status, and machine learning. Because of strong linkage in the cohort, roughly five DR-DQ haplotypes were treated as single units for association and clustering. The study was designed to test whether signatures of past pathogen exposure could be identified by cataloging public T cell receptors. Typing coverage varied by locus: 629-630 donors for A, B, C, DRB1 and DQB1; some 520 for DQA1; nearly 610 for DPA1; 450 to 480 for DPB1. An earlier analysis of about 620 of the donors applied high-throughput TCR beta sequencing to assess whether each TCR beta V gene segment acted as functional or pseudogenic. Every repertoire in the discovery cohort had been generated on one and the same sequencing platform. A later genetic analysis took genome-wide SNP genotypes for 398 of the 666 donors and used that subset as a discovery cohort. Donor age, sex, ethnicity and CMV serostatus were compiled together with the repertoire data. To study patterns of TCR occurrence, a later analysis re-analyzed previously published TCR beta repertoires from 666 donors and added high-resolution HLA genotyping. General conclusions and limits of the study: Most TCR sequences were observed very rarely across donors, whereas some public TCRs were present in many individuals. At a false discovery rate of 0.05, a later analysis linked around 15,000 TCR beta sequences to specific HLA alleles. A later analysis found that HLA-associated TCR beta chains were more clonally expanded and had lower generation probabilities than equally common non-associated chains. Several of the top co-occurrence clusters appeared to be linked to parvovirus B19, influenza, CMV and Epstein-Barr virus, according to a later analysis. CMV serostatus was the only immune exposure information available for the cohort. A later genetic analysis reported fewer N-insertions in productive TCRs among donors in an Asian-associated ancestry cluster than the roughly 620-donor mean. Because some donors lacked HLA typing at each locus, the association tests relied only on the typed subset. The authors suggested that the approach could potentially be generalized to other disease states and immunological phenotypes. Over 15 rarely observed V segments, including chromosome 9 orphons, were excluded from the earlier analysis of a few hundred of the donors because counts were too low. A later analysis found that most CMV-associated TCR beta chains appeared HLA-restricted, with HLA associations seemingly driven largely by CMV exposure. In a later genetic analysis, a missense DCLRE1C variant was associated with V-gene and J-gene trimming of TCR beta chains, and the association was replicated in an independent cohort. The classifier was reported to diagnose cytomegalovirus status with high specificity and sensitivity in both the original cohort and the validation cohort. Strong co-occurrence of HLA alleles, especially DR and DQ, made assigning TCR associations to individual alleles difficult. Only TCR beta chains were sequenced in this cohort, and the absence of alpha or paired-chain data limited detectable features. In a later analysis, the rate of TCR association differed among HLA loci, with DRB1 alleles having the most associated TCRs and HLA-C alleles having the fewest. Sequencing depth was assumed to be roughly uniform across donors in the presence/absence analyses, though that assumption may not hold. Some IMGT-functional V segments, including TRBV6-2 and TRBV6-3, could not be distinguished by the 87-base-pair reads and were therefore excluded. In an earlier analysis of around 600 of the donors, most TCR beta V segments appeared in productive rearrangements about 87% or about 30% of the time, broadly matching IMGT annotations. A group of highly shared sequence variants was considered likely to be a technical artifact of the sequencing pipeline. In vitro tests confirmed that a few of the cytomegalovirus-associated TCR beta chains recognize cytomegalovirus antigens. A further reported finding was that TCR beta sequences accurately predicted the HLA-A and HLA-B alleles for most subjects in the first cohort. In the study, 150 to 200 TCR beta chains were listed as associated with cytomegalovirus. Linkage disequilibrium might explain the correlated functional status among segregating V segments, but an unknown experimental factor could not be excluded.

The cohort comprised under 700 healthy bone marrow donors. At the time of sampling, every cohort member was nominally healthy, though immune exposures that went unrecorded were likely present. The donor was CMV seropositive and belonged to the group of about 290 seropositive cohort members. Each donor provided a peripheral blood sample, and peripheral blood mononuclear cells were used for TCR beta sequencing. The Qiagen DNeasy Blood Extraction Kit was used to extract genomic DNA from the blood cell samples. The CDR3 runs 14 amino acids, cysteine and phenylalanine included. The kept DNA is CDR3 alone, 42 bases in frame from the first base. Relative to germline, V is 6 bases shorter and J is 8 bases shorter, with 19 bases between their ends. The germline V gene sets CDR1 to MDHEN and CDR2 to SYDVKM. The library was built by means of the immunoSEQ multiplex PCR assay. A mixture of 60 forward primers for TCR Vbeta segments and 13 reverse primers for TCR Jbeta segments was used in the multiplex PCR. A multiplex PCR assay on genomic DNA amplified the CDR3 region of rearranged TCR beta genes. Amplified TCR beta libraries were sequenced as 87-base-pair reads on the Illumina HiSeq System. Regarding the original processing steps: Across the roughly 700 repertoires, a later analysis counted 78 million or so unique TCR beta chains, around 11 million of which were shared by at least two donors. Raw reads were error-corrected and collapsed into unique sequences by a nearest-neighbor algorithm in which closely related sequences were merged to remove PCR and sequencing errors. CDR3 sequences were aligned to IMGT reference sequences to assign V, D and J gene segments. Each retained sequence needed at least a six-nucleotide match to both a V gene segment and a J gene segment. Rearrangements were called productive when the CDR3 lacked stop codons and stayed in frame with V and J; all others were non-productive. CDR3 was defined according to IMGT convention as the region running from the second conserved V-encoded cysteine to the conserved J-encoded phenylalanine. The earlier analysis of approximately 590 of the donors excluded any sequence lacking an unambiguous match to a single V gene segment. In an earlier analysis of approximately 560 of the donors, a V segment was called functional when productive rearrangements were above 56.7%, and segregating when the standard deviation between donors exceeded 5%. To diagnose cytomegalovirus status from the catalog of TCR beta chain sequences, a statistical classification framework was built. A later analysis assigned V and J genes by comparing TCR nucleotide sequences with IMGT/GENE-DB human TR gene sequences. The TCRdist pipeline was used in a later analysis to assign CDR3 sequences and most-parsimonious VDJ recombination scenarios. In a later analysis, each TCR beta chain was defined by its CDR3 amino acid sequence together with its V-gene family, and reads lacking a unique V-gene family were excluded. To address suspected cross-contamination and a sequencing artifact, a later analysis removed under 600 highly shared, low-generation-probability nucleotide sequences. In a later analysis, a clonal expansion index was calculated for each public chain from normalized within-repertoire ranks of inferred template counts. Generation probabilities in a later analysis came from a VDJ recombination model fitted to out-of-frame rearrangements, and those results were checked against IGoR. In a later analysis, hypergeometric tests were used to score TCR-TCR, TCR-HLA and TCR-CMV co-occurrence, with a repertoire-size bias correction applied to TCR pairs. False discovery rates were estimated in a later analysis by permuting HLA or CMV assignments 20 times. In a later analysis, co-occurring TCRs were grouped with DBSCAN, and TCRdist sequence similarity was added when clustering was performed within HLA-allele-positive subsets. Repertoires with fewer than 30,000 or more than 120,000 public chains were left out of co-occurrence clustering, as were a few repertoires with anomalous nucleotide sharing. TCRdb retrieved this table from immuneACCESS and kept in-frame rearrangements only. Not all clones are present; in checked studies, unresolved V genes account for under half, and no reason is known for the remainder. V, J and clone size derive from that table, while D and trimming were established from the DNA sequence. This sample gives 60,000 to 75,000 clones in total; approximately 81% of them show up just once. Clones ranked in the top ten supply 20% to 25% of the sample.

A few counts support this clone. This clone's antigen is unknown. The sample holds no much larger clone one base away, and base qualities are not on file. Specimen: PBMCs. The sequence links TRBV28 to TRBJ1-2; the D gene assignment is ambiguous. This TCR came from a woman in her 30s in good health and CMV-seropositive. Here the CDR3 is given as CASRIPGSGGGYTF. Here is the DNA: TGTGCCAGCAGAATACCGGGGTCCGGAGGGGGCTACACCTTC.